This is a list of T cell receptor beta chains from one sample in a study of blood T cell repertoires in COVID-19. TCRdb's copy holds only in-frame clones and misses some; the assay was immunoSEQ multiplex PCR. The sample holds under 450,000 clones, 70% to 85% seen once. The sequencing sample was made of peripheral blood. These receptors were taken from a human donor with acute or convalescent COVID-19. The donor label of this sample is uncertain. Both conserved end residues are part of each CDR3. Each record gives: clone size, D gene, J gene, V gene, CDR3 protein, CDR3 DNA. D genes are given only for firm matches. The size entry is marked missing in some rows and otherwise reads once, few, many or a size class.

.,TRBD2,TRBJ2-5,TRBV12-3/TRBV12-4,CASSGGNRRGQYF,TGTGCCAGCTCGGGGGGGAACCGCCGGGGCCAGTACTTC
.,.,TRBJ2-7,TRBV28,CASSLPSYEQYF,TGTGCCAGCAGTCTCCCCTCCTACGAGCAGTACTTC
.,.,TRBJ1-2,TRBV27,CASSLGPSYGYTF,TGTGCCAGCTCGTTGGGCCCCTCCTATGGCTACACCTTC
.,TRBD1,TRBJ2-3,TRBV14,CASSPDRVSTDTQYF,TGTGCCAGCAGCCCCGACAGGGTCAGCACAGATACGCAGTATTTT
many,TRBD1,TRBJ1-2,TRBV4-1,CASSQQQGALYGYTF,TGCGCCAGCAGCCAGCAGCAGGGGGCCCTCTATGGCTACACCTTC
.,.,TRBJ1-5,TRBV7-4,CASSHPRTEFQPQHF,TGTGCCAGCAGCCATCCCCGGACAGAGTTTCAGCCCCAGCATTTT
.,.,TRBJ1-2,TRBV7-9,CASSAFQRYGYTF,TGTGCCAGCAGCGCATTCCAGCGCTATGGCTACACCTTC
.,TRBD1,TRBJ1-1,TRBV29-1,CSVIRQGAASEAFF,TGCAGCGTGATTAGACAGGGGGCGGCCTCTGAAGCTTTCTTT
.,TRBD1,TRBJ1-6,TRBV6-5,CASSSYRGPLHF,TGTGCCAGCAGTTCCTACAGGGGACCCCTCCACTTT
.,.,TRBJ1-2,TRBV4-1,CASSQDQVRGYTF,TGCGCCAGCAGCCAAGATCAGGTCCGGGGCTACACCTTC
.,.,TRBJ1-5,TRBV4-2,CASSHRDFNQPQHF,TGTGCCAGCAGCCACCGGGACTTCAATCAGCCCCAGCATTTT
.,TRBD2,TRBJ2-6,TRBV7-9,CASSLVAGRRSGANVLTF,TGTGCCAGCAGCTTAGTAGCGGGCAGGCGTTCTGGGGCCAACGTCCTGACTTTC
.,TRBD1,TRBJ1-3,TRBV27,CASSSGTGPLPSGNTIYF,TGTGCCAGCAGTTCCGGGACAGGCCCACTCCCCTCTGGAAACACCATATATTTT
.,TRBD1,TRBJ1-6,TRBV30,CAWSITGQTSSPLHF,TGTGCCTGGAGTATCACGGGACAGACGAGTTCACCCCTCCACTTT
.,.,TRBJ1-1,TRBV1,CTSSRVPGLMNTEAFF,TGCACCAGCAGCCGGGTGCCGGGTCTCATGAACACTGAAGCTTTCTTT
.,.,TRBJ1-4,TRBV6-1,CASSERRVGSLFF,TGTGCCAGCAGTGAAAGGCGGGTAGGCTCTCTGTTTTTT
.,.,TRBJ2-3,TRBV2,CASNRQGTDTQYF,TGTGCCAGCAATAGACAGGGCACAGATACGCAGTATTTT
.,.,TRBJ2-3,TRBV27,CATTGQPGGTDTQYF,TGTGCCACAACCGGACAGCCCGGGGGCACAGATACGCAGTATTTT
.,TRBD2,TRBJ2-1,TRBV7-2,CASSLSNLAGVEQFF,TGTGCCAGCAGCTTAAGTAACCTAGCGGGAGTTGAGCAGTTCTTC
.,.,TRBJ1-2,TRBV11-3,CASSQDISDYTF,TGTGCCAGCAGCCAAGACATCTCAGACTACACCTTC
.,.,TRBJ1-5,TRBV18,CASSHAAGDQPQHF,TGTGCCAGCTCACATGCGGCAGGGGATCAGCCCCAGCATTTT
.,.,TRBJ2-5,TRBV10-3,CAISESSPRGHQETQYF,TGTGCCATCAGTGAGTCGAGCCCTCGCGGGCACCAAGAGACCCAGTACTTC